This TCR beta chain was observed in a study of blood T cell repertoires in COVID-19 (dated by TCRdb to about 2020). About the study as a whole: Samples covering the acute and convalescent phases of COVID-19 were provided by collaborators in the United States, Italy and Spain. The prospective study material was composed of cDNA or gDNA derived from T cells, B-cell-depleted T cells, or PBMCs. Subjects who had been exposed to COVID-19, were actively infected with it, or had recovered from it provided the deeply sampled blood TCRbeta repertoires that made up the dataset. A freely available public database, intended as a resource for researchers studying the immune response to SARS-CoV-2, is where the repertoires were released. The samples were drawn from the first 160 participants of the ongoing ImmuneRACE study and from 1,254 subjects provided by 6 global collaborators. A de-identified subject ID, COVID-19 status, age in years and sex were almost always included in the sample metadata. Where HLA class I and class II types were available, the types were taken from metadata supplied by the sample provider, not from assay-based typing. The investigation overall reported the following: Clinical and demographic metadata were provided uncurated, with the amount varying by source and participant.

Collaborating institutions collected whole blood in K2EDTA tubes following their own protocols. For TCRbeta analysis, collaborators shipped samples as frozen whole blood, isolated PBMCs, or DNA extracted from either of those sample types. Note on this clone: Its antigen is currently not known. Nothing much larger sits one base from this clone, and base qualities are not available.

V loses 6 bases, J loses 0 bases, and the germline ends lie 15 bases apart. Spanning cysteine to phenylalanine, the CDR3 consists of 17 amino acids. Just the 51-base CDR3 DNA is kept, in frame starting at base 1. In the germline V gene, CDR1 corresponds to WSHSY and CDR2 to SAAADI. TCRbeta CDR3 regions were amplified from genomic DNA using the immunoSEQ Assay, a bias-controlled multiplex PCR. The source study handled its data this way. Within the assay, amplification of reference gene primers was used to estimate how many nucleated cells each sample contained. To quantify the absolute abundance of each unique TCRbeta CDR3 rearrangement, sequence reads were collapsed and filtered. For each sample, productive Simpson clonality was calculated by taking the square root of Simpson's diversity index across productive rearrangements. TCRdb obtained this table from immuneACCESS and retained in-frame rearrangements with V and J assigned. These tables miss some clones; where compared with another copy, unresolved V genes account for less than half of the shortfall, and the remainder is unexplained. V and J calls and clone size come straight from that table; D and trimming were deduced from the DNA. The sample contains about 370,000 clones, 90% of them found a single time. The ten largest make up 6% to 7.5% of the sample.

The specimen was peripheral blood. This TCR was recovered from a man aged 18-30 years with active or convalescent COVID-19. The sequence links TRBV10-2 to TRBJ2-6, and the D gene may be TRBD2, 5 bases matching. CDR3 region: CASRDSSGLSGANVLTF. The DNA is TGCGCCAGCAGAGACTCGAGTGGACTCTCTGGGGCCAACGTCCTGACTTTC.